Given below is one T cell receptor (beta chain) in context. The CDR3 consists of 17 residues. Germline trimming cut 0 bases from V and 4 bases from J; bases unmatched to any gene: 6. CDR1 is LGHNA and CDR2 is YNFKEQ in the germline V gene. The sample belongs to a study of blood T cell repertoires in COVID-19. Across the whole study: Sites in the United States, Italy and Spain provided acute and convalescent COVID-19 samples. T cells, B-cell-depleted T cells, or PBMCs supplied cDNA or gDNA.

Authors' methods: The assay estimated nucleated cells by amplifying reference gene primers. Profiling relied on immunoSEQ multiplex PCR, and the TCRdb table lists in-frame clones only, not all of them. That table supplies the V and J calls and clone size; D and trimming were determined from the DNA. This table has over 75,000 clones, approximately 90% appearing once. This chain links TRBV4-2 with TRBJ2-2; TRBD2 agrees at 9 bases. The clonotype comes from a human donor with active COVID-19. The donor label of this sample is uncertain. Sequences were obtained from peripheral blood. CDR3 DNA sequence: TGTGCCAGCAGCCAAGACATCGCGGGGGGGCCCACCGGGGAGCTGTTTTTT. Amino acid sequence: CASSQDIAGGPTGELFF.